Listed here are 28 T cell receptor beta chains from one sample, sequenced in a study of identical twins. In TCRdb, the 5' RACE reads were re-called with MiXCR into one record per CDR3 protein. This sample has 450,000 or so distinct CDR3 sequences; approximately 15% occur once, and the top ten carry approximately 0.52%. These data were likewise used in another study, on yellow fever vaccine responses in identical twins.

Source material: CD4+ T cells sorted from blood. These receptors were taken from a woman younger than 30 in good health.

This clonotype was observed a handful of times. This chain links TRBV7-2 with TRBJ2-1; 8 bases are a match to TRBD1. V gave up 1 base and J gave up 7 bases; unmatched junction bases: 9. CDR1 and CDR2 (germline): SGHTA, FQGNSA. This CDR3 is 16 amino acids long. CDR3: CASSLDRQGIGNEQFF. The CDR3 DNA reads TGTGCCAGCAGCTTAGATCGACAGGGGATAGGAAATGAGCAGTTCTTC.

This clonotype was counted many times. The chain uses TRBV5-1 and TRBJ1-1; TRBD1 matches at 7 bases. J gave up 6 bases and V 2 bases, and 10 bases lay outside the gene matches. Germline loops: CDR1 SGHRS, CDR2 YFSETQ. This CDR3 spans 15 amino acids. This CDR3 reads CASSLNLQGGAEAFF. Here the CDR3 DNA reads TGCGCCAGCAGCTTAAACCTCCAGGGGGGAGCTGAAGCTTTCTTT.

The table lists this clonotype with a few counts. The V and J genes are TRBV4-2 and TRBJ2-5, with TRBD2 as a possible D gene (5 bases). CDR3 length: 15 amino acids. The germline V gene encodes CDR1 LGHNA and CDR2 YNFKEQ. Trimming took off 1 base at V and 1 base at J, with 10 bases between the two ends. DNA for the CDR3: TGTGCCAGCAGCCAAGTCGTCGGGATCCAAGAGACCCAGTACTTC. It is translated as CASSQVVGIQETQYF.

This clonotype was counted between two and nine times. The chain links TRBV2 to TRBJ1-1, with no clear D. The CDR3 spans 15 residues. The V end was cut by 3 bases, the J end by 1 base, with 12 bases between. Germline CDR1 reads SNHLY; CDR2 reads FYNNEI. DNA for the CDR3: TGTGCCAGCAGTGAGCGGGCCCCTGGGAACACTGAAGCTTTCTTT. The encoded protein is CASSERAPGNTEAFF.

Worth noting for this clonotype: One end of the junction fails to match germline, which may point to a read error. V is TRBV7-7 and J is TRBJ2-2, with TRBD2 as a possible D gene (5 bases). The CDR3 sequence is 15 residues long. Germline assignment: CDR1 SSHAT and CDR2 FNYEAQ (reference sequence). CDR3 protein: CASRLGISNTGELFF. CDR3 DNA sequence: TGTGCTAGCAGACTCGGGATATCGAACACCGGGGAGCTGTTTTTT.

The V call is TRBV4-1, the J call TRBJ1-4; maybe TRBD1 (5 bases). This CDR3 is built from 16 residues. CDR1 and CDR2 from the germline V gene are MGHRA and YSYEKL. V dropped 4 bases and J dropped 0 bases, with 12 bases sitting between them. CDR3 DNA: TGCGCCAGCAGCCGGGCGGGGACTGCAACTAATGAAAAACTGTTTTTT. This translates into CASSRAGTATNEKLFF.

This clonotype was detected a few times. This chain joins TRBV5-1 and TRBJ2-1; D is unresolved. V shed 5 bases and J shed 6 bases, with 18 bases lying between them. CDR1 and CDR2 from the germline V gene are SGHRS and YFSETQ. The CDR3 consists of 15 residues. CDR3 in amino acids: CASSFGSGLFNEQFF. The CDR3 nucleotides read TGCGCCAGCAGTTTTGGGTCCGGGCTGTTCAATGAGCAGTTCTTC.

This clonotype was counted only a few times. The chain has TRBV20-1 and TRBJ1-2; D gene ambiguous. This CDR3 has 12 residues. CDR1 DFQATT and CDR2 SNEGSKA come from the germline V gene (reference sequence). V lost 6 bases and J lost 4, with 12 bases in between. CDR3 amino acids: CSANPGTYGYTF. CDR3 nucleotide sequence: TGCAGTGCAAACCCCGGAACCTATGGCTACACCTTC.

The chain's CDR3 is CASISAGAYEQYF. As DNA, the CDR3 is TGCGCCAGCATCTCGGCAGGGGCCTACGAGCAGTACTTC. This chain uses TRBV10-2 with TRBJ2-7; a possible D gene is TRBD1 (6 bases). Germline V gene sequence: CDR1 WSHSY, CDR2 SAAADI. This CDR3 has 13 residues. V lost 7 bases, J lost 2 bases, and 12 bases lay in between.

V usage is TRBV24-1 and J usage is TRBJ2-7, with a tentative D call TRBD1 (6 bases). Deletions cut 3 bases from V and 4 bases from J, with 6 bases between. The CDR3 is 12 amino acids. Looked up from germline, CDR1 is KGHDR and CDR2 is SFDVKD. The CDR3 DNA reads TGTGCCACCAGTGATCAGGGGTACGAGCAGTACTTC. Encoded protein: CATSDQGYEQYF.

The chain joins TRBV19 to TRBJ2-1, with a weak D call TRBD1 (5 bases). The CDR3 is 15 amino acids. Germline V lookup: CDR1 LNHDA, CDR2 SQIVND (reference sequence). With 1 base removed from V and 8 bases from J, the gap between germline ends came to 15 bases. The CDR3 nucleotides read TGTGCCAGTAGTATAGCGCAGGGAAATAGCCATGAGCAGTTCTTC. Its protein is CASSIAQGNSHEQFF. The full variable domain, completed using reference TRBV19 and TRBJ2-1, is DGGITQSPKYLFRKEGQNVTLSCEQNLNHDAMYWYRQDPGQGLRLIYYSQIVNDFQKGDIAEGYSVSREKKESFPLTVTSAQKNPTAFYLCASSIAQGNSHEQFFGPGTRLTVL.

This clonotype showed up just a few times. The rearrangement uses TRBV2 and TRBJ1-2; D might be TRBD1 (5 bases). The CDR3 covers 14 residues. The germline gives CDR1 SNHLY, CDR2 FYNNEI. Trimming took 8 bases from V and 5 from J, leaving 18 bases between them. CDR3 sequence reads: CASDQSGSGYGYTF. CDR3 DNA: TGTGCCAGCGACCAATCAGGGTCGGGATATGGCTACACCTTC.

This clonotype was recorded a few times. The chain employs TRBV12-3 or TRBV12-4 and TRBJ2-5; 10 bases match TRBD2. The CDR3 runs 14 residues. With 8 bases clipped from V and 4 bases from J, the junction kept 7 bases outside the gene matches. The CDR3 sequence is CASRNSGGLETQYF. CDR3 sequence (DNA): TGTGCCAGCCGAAATAGCGGGGGGCTAGAGACCCAGTACTTC.

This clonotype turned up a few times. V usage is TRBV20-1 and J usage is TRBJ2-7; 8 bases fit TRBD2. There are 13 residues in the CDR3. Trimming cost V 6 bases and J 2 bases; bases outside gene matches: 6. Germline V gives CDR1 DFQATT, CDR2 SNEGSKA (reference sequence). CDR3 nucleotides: TGCAGTGCCCTTAGCGGGACTACCTACGAGCAGTACTTC. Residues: CSALSGTTYEQYF.

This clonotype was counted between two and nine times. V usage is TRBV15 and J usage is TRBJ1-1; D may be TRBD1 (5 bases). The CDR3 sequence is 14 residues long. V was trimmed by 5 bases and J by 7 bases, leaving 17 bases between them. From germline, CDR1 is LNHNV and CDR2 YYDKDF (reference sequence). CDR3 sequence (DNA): TGTGCCACCAGCCGAGGGCCGGGGCTGGATGAAGCTTTCTTT. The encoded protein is CATSRGPGLDEAFF.

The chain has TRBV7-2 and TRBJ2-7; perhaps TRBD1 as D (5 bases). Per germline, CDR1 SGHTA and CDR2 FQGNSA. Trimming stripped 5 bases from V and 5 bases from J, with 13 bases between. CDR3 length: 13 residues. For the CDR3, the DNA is TGTGCCAGCAGCACCCCGGACAAGGACGAGCAGTACTTC. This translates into CASSTPDKDEQYF.

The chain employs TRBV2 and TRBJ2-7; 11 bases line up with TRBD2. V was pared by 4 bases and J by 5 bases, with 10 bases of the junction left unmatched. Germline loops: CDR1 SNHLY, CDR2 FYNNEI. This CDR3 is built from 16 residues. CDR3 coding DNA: TGTGCCAGCAGTGCGGGTAGCGGGGGGGCCGTCCACGAGCAGTACTTC. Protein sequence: CASSAGSGGAVHEQYF.

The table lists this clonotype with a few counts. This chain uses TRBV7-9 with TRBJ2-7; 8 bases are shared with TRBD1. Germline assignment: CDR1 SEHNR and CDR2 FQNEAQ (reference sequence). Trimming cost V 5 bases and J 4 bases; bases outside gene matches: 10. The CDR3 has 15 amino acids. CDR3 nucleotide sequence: TGTGCCAGCAGCCTCCGGACAGGGTCAGTATACGAGCAGTACTTC. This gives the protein CASSLRTGSVYEQYF. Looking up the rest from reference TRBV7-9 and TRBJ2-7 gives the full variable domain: DTGVSQNPRHKITKRGQNVTFRCDPISEHNRLYWYRQTLGQGPEFLTYFQNEAQLEKSRLLSDRFSAERPKGSFSTLEIQRTEQGDSAMYLCASSLRTGSVYEQYFGPGTRLTVT.

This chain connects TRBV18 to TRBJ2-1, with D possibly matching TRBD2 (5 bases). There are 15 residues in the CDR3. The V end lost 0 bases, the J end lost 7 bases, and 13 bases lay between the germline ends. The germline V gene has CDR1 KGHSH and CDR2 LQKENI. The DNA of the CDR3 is TGTGCCAGCTCACCACCAAATCGGGGTGGGAATGAGCAGTTCTTC. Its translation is CASSPPNRGGNEQFF. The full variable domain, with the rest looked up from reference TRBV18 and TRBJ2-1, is NAGVMQNPRHLVRRRGQEARLRCSPMKGHSHVYWYRQLPEEGLKFMVYLQKENIIDESGMPKERFSAEFPKEGPSILRIQQVVRGDSAAYFCASSPPNRGGNEQFFGPGTRLTVL.

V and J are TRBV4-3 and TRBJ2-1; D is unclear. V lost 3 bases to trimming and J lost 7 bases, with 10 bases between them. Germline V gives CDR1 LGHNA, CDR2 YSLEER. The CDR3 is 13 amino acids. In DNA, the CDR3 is TGCGCCAGCAGCCACCTAAACGGGAATGAGCAGTTCTTC. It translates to CASSHLNGNEQFF.

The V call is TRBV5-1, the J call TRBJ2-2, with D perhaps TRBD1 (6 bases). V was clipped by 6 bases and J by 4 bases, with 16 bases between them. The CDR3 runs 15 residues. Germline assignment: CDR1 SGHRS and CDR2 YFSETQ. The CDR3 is CASTPTGTLTGELFF. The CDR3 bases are TGCGCCAGCACCCCTACAGGGACGCTCACCGGGGAGCTGTTTTTT.

The CDR3 DNA sequence: TGTGCCAGCAGTGAAGAGACTCCCTACAATGAGCAGTTCTTC. This codes for CASSEETPYNEQFF. The chain uses TRBV25-1 and TRBJ2-1, with D hard to call. This CDR3 contains 14 residues. From germline, CDR1 is MGHDK and CDR2 SYGVNS. V was trimmed by 2 bases and J by 2 bases, leaving 7 bases between them.

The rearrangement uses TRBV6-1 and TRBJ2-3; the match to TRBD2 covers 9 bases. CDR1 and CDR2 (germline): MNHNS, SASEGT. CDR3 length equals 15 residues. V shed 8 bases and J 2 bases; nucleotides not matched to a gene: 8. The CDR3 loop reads CASRIAGASTDTQYF. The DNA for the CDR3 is TGTGCCAGCCGCATAGCGGGGGCGTCCACAGATACGCAGTATTTT.

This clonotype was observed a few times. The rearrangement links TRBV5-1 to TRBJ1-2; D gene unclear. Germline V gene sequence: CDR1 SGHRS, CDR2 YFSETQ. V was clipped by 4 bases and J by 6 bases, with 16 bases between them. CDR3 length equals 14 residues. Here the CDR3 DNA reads TGCGCCAGCAGCGCCAAACAGACGCGGGATGGCTACACCTTC. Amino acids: CASSAKQTRDGYTF.

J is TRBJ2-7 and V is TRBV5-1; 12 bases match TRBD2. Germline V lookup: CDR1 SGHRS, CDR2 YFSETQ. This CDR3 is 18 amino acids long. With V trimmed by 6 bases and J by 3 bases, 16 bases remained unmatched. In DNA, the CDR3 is TGCGCCAGCAAACTGGGGACAGGGACTAGCGGGCACAACTACGAGCAGTACTTC. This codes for CASKLGTGTSGHNYEQYF.

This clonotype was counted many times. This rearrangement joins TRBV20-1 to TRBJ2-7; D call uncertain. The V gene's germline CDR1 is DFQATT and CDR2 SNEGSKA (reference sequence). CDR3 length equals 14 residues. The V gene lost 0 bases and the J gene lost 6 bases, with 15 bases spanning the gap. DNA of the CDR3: TGCAGTGCTAGAGAGGACCCCTCGGTGGGCGAGCAGTACTTC. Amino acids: CSAREDPSVGEQYF.

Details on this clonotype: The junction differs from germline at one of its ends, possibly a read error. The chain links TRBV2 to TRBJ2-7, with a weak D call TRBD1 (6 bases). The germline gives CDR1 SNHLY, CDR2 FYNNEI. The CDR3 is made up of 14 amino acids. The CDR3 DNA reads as TGTGCCAGCATTGAACAGGGCCCTTCCTACGAGCAGTACTTC. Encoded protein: CASIEQGPSYEQYF. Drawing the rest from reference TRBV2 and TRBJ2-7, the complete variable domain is EPEVTQTPSHQVTQMGQEVILRCVPISNHLYFYWYRQILGQKVEFLVSFYNNEISEKSEIFDDQFSVERPDGSNFTLKIRSTKLEDSAMYFCASIEQGPSYEQYFGPGTRLTVT.

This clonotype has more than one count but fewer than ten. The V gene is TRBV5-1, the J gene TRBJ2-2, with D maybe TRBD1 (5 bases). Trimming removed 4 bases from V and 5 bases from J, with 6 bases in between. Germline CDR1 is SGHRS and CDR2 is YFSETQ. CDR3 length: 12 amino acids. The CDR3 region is CASSAGTGELFF. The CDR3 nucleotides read TGCGCCAGCAGCGCAGGGACCGGGGAGCTGTTTTTT.